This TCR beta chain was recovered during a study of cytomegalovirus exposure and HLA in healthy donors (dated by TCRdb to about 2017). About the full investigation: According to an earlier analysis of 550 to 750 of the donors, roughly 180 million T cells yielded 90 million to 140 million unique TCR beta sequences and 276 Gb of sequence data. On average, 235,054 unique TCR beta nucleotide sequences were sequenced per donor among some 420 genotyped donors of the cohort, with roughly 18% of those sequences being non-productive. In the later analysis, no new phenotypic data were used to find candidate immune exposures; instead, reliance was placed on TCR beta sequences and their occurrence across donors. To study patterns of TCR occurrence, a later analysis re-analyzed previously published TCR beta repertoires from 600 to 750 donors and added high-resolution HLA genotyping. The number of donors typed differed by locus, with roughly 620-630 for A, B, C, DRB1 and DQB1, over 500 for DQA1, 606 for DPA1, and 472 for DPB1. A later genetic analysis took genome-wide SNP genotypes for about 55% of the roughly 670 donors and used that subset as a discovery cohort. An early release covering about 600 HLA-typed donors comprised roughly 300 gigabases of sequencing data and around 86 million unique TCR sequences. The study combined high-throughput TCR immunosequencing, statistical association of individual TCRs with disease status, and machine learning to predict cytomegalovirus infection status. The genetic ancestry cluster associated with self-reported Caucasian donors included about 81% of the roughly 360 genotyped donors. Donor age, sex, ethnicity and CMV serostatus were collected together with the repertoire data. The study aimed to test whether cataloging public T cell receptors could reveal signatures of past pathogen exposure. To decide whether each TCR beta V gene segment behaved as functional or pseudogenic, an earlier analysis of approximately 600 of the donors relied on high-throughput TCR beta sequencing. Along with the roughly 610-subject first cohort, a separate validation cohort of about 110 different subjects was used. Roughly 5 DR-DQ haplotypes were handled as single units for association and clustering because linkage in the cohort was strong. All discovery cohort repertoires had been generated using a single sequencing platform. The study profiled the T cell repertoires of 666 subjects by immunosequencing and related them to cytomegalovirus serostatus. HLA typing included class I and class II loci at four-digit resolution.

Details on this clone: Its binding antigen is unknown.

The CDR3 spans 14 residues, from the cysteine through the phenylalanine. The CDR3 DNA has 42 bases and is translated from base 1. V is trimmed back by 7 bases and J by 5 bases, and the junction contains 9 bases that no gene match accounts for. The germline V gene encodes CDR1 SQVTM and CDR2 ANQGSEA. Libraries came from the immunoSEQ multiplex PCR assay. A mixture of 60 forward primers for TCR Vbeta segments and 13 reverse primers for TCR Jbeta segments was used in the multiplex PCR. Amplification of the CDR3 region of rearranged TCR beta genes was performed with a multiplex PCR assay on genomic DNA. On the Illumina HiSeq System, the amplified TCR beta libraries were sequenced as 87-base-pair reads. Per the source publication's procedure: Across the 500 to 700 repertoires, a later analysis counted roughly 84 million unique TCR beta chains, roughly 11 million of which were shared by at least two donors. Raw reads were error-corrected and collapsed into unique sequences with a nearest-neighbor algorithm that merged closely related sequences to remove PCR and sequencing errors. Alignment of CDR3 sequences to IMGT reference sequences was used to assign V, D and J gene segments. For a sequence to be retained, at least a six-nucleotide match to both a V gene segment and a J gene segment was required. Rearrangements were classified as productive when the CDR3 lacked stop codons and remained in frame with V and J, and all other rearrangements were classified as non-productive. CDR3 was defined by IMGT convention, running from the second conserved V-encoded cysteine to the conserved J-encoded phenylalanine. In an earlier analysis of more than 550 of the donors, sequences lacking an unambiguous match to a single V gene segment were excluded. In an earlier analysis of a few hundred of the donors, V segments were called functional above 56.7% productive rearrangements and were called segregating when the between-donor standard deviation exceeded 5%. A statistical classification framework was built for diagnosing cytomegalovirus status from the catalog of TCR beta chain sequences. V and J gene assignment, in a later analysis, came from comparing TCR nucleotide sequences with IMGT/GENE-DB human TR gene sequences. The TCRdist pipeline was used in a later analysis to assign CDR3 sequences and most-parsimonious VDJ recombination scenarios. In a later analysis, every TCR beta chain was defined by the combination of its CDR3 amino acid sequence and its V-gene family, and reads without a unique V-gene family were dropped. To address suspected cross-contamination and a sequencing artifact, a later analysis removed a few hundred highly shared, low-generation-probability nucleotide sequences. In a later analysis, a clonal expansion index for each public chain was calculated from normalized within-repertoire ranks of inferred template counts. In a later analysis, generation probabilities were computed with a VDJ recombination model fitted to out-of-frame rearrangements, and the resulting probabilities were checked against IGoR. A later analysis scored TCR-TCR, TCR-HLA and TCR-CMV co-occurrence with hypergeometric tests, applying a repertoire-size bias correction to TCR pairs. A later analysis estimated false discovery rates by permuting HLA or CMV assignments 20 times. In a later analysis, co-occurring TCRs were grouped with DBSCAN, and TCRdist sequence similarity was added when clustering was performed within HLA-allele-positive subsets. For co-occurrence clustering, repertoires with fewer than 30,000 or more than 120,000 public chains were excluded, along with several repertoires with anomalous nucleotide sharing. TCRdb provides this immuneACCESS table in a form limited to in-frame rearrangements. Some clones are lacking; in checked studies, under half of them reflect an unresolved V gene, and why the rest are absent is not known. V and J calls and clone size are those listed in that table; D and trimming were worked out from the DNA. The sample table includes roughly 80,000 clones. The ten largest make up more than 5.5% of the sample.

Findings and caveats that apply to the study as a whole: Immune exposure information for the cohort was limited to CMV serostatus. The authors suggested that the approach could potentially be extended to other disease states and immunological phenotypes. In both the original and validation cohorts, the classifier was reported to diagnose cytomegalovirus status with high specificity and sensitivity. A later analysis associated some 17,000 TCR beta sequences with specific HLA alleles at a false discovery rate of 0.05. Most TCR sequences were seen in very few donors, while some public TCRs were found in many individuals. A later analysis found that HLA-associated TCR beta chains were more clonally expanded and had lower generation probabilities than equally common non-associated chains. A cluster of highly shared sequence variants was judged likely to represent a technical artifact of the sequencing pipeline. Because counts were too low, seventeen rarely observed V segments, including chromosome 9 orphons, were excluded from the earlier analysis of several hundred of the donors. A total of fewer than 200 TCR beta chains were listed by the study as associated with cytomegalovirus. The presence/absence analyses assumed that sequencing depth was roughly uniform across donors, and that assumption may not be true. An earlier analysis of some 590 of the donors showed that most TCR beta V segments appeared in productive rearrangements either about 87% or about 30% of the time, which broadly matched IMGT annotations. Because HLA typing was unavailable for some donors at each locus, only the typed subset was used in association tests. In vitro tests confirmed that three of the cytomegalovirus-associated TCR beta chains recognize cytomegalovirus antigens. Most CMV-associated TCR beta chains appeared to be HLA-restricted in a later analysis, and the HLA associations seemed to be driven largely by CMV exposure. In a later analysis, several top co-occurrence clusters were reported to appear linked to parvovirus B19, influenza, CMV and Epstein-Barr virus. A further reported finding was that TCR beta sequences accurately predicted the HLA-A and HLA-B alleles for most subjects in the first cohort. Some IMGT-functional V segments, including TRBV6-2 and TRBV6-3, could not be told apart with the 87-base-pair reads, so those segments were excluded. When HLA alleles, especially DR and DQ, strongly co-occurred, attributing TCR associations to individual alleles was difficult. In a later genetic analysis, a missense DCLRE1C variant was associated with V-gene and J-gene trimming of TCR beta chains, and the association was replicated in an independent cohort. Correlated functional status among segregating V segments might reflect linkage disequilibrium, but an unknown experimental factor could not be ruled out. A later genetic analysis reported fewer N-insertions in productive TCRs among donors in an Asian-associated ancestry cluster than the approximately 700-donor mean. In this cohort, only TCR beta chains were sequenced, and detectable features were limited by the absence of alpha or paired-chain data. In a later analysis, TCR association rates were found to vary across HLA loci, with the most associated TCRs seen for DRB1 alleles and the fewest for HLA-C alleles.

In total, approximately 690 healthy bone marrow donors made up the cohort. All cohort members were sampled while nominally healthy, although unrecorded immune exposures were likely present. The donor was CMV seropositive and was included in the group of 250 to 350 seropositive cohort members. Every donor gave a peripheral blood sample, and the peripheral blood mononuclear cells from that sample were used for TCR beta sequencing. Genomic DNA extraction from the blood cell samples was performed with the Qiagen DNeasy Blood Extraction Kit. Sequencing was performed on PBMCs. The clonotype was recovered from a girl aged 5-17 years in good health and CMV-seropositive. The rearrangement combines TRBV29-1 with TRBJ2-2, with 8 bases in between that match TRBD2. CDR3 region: CSADSGVGTGELFF. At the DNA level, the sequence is TGCAGCGCCGATAGCGGGGTAGGGACCGGGGAGCTGTTTTTT.